What follows are 31 T cell receptor beta chains derived from one specimen sequenced in a study of T-cell memory formation after mild COVID-19. TCRdb fed the 5' RACE reads into MiXCR, producing one record per CDR3 protein. The profile shows tens of thousands of distinct CDR3 sequences, around 17% of them singletons. Material: PBMCs or a T cell subset sorted from them (not recorded which). The receptors shown here come from an adult woman who had mild COVID-19 (a few samples of this study predate the infection). Cell type and time point are not known.

The chain employs TRBV7-9 and TRBJ2-7; perhaps TRBD1 as D (5 bases). This CDR3 contains 15 residues. With 0 bases removed from V and 0 bases from J, the gap between germline ends came to 9 bases. Germline-derived CDR1 and CDR2 are SEHNR and FQNEAQ (reference sequence). The CDR3 loop is CASSLAQDNSYEQYF. CDR3 in DNA: TGTGCCAGCAGCTTAGCGCAGGACAACTCCTACGAGCAGTACTTC.

This chain links TRBV29-1 with TRBJ1-2, with a weak D call TRBD1 (5 bases). Deletions cut 0 bases from V and 0 bases from J, with 14 bases between. The CDR3 is made up of 16 amino acids. Germline V CDR1 and CDR2: SQVTM, ANQGSEA. The CDR3 loop reads CSVEDYGTPTNYGYTF. The CDR3 DNA follows: TGCAGCGTTGAAGATTACGGGACGCCGACTAACTATGGCTACACCTTC.

V gene TRBV21-1 combines with J gene TRBJ2-1. TRBV21-1 is deemed a pseudogene. The CDR3 covers 11 residues. Here the CDR3 reads CASSKAHEQFF. CDR3 nucleotides: TGTGCCAGCAGCAAAGCACATGAGCAGTTCTTC.

The chain has TRBV15 and TRBJ2-3; D unresolved. The length of the CDR3 is 15 residues. Trimming left V 0 bases short and J 7 bases short, with 14 bases between. Germline V CDR1 and CDR2: LNHNV, YYDKDF (reference sequence). The chain's CDR3 is CATSRDSGFGNTQYF. The CDR3 DNA reads as TGTGCCACCAGCAGAGATTCGGGCTTTGGGAATACGCAGTATTTT.

The chain carries TRBV7-9 and TRBJ2-2, with a tentative D call TRBD1 (6 bases). Between the trimmed V and J ends, which lost 6 bases and 3 bases, there was a span of 11 bases. The CDR3 is 14 residues long. Looked up from germline, CDR1 is SEHNR and CDR2 is FQNEAQ (reference sequence). CDR3 sequence: CASSSTGYTGELFF. In DNA, the CDR3 is TGTGCCAGCAGTTCAACAGGGTACACCGGGGAGCTGTTTTTT.

The rearrangement uses TRBV10-3 and TRBJ1-1; D is perhaps TRBD1 (6 bases). The V gene lost 3 bases and the J gene lost 4 bases, with 12 bases spanning the gap. CDR3 size: 14 residues. Per germline, CDR1 ENHRY and CDR2 SYGVKD. The chain's CDR3 is CAISEEGQSTEAFF. Written as DNA, the CDR3 is TGTGCCATCAGTGAAGAGGGACAAAGCACTGAAGCTTTCTTT.

This clonotype has a handful of counts. The rearrangement joins TRBV5-4 to TRBJ2-1, with D possibly matching TRBD1 (5 bases). CDR1 is SGHNT and CDR2 is YYREEE in the germline V gene (reference sequence). CDR3 length: 12 amino acids. Deletions cut 0 bases from V and 11 bases from J, with 9 bases between. CDR3 DNA: TGTGCCAGCAGCTTGGTCACAGGCCAGCAGTTCTTC. It translates to CASSLVTGQQFF.

The chain couples TRBV20-1 to TRBJ2-5; 11 bases are a match to TRBD1. With 5 bases clipped from V and 0 bases from J, the junction kept 14 bases outside the gene matches. The germline gives CDR1 DFQATT, CDR2 SNEGSKA (reference sequence). The CDR3 length is 18 residues. CDR3 coding DNA: TGCAGTGCTGCTACTCCGGGACAGGGGGTTCCGTACCAAGAGACCCAGTACTTC. This encodes CSAATPGQGVPYQETQYF.

The J gene is TRBJ2-7, the V gene TRBV7-9, with 7 bases fitting TRBD1. The length of the CDR3 is 16 residues. CDR1 SEHNR and CDR2 FQNEAQ come from the germline V gene (reference sequence). Unmatched junction bases numbered 7, after V lost 0 bases and J lost 2 bases. CDR3 region: CASSLAPGTETYEQYF. CDR3 bases: TGTGCCAGCAGCTTAGCGCCCGGGACAGAGACCTACGAGCAGTACTTC.

This chain links TRBV7-3 with TRBJ2-7, with D unresolved. CDR3 length: 14 residues. CDR1 and CDR2 from the germline V gene are SGHTA and FQGTGA. Trimming shortened V by 2 bases and J by 5 bases, and 13 bases separated the two germline ends. The CDR3 coding sequence is TGTGCCAGCAGCTTACACGGTGGGTCCGACGAGCAGTACTTC. Residues: CASSLHGGSDEQYF.

The chain links TRBV5-1 to TRBJ2-3; D gene uncertain. This CDR3 has 12 amino acids. V was cut by 5 bases and J by 4 bases, with 8 bases left in between. In germline, CDR1 is SGHRS, CDR2 YFSETQ. In DNA form, the CDR3 reads TGCGCCAGCAGTACTTACCCAGATACGCAGTATTTT. Translation: CASSTYPDTQYF.

The chain couples TRBV19 to TRBJ1-5, with 8 bases lining up with TRBD1. Per the germline V gene, CDR1 is LNHDA and CDR2 is SQIVND (reference sequence). The CDR3 has 17 residues. The trim removed 5 bases at V and 5 bases at J, leaving 14 bases unmatched. The CDR3 nucleotides are TGTGCCAGTAGTTTCGACCCCGGACAGGGAAGAGATCAGCCCCAGCATTTT. Protein product: CASSFDPGQGRDQPQHF.

The rearrangement joins TRBV5-1 to TRBJ1-2; 7 positions agree with TRBD1. This CDR3 spans 12 amino acids. Germline trimming cut 4 bases from V and 7 bases from J; bases unmatched to any gene: 4. The germline gives CDR1 SGHRS, CDR2 YFSETQ. CDR3 sequence reads: CASSANRGGYTF. The CDR3 DNA follows: TGCGCCAGCAGCGCCAACAGGGGTGGCTACACCTTC.

The rearrangement joins TRBV5-1 to TRBJ1-1, with TRBD1 identical over 11 bases. Germline-derived CDR1 and CDR2 are SGHRS and YFSETQ. This CDR3 contains 18 residues. Trimming cost V 1 base and J 7 bases; bases outside gene matches: 15. As DNA, the CDR3 is TGCGCCAGCAGCTTGAACATTGGGACAGGGGGTCAGACGGATGAAGCTTTCTTT. It specifies CASSLNIGTGGQTDEAFF.

The rearrangement joins TRBV25-1 to TRBJ2-4; D gene unclear. V was cut by 8 bases and J by 11 bases, with 13 bases left in between. The length of the CDR3 is 11 residues. Germline CDR1 and CDR2: MGHDK and SYGVNS. This CDR3 is CASGTPGLQYF. CDR3 DNA sequence: TGTGCCAGCGGAACCCCGGGTCTTCAGTACTTC.

This clonotype has at least ten counts. The chain has TRBV27 and TRBJ2-1; TRBD1 might be the D (6 bases). Germline CDR1 reads MNHEY; CDR2 reads SMNVEV (reference sequence). This CDR3 spans 17 amino acids. The ends were cut back, 5 bases at V and 14 bases at J, with 31 bases in the middle. The DNA of the CDR3 is TGTGCCAGCAGTCCTCGCCCCCCCTGGGACACATACTCGGCGAAGTTCTTC. Translation gives CASSPRPPWDTYSAKFF.

Only a few counts were recorded for this clonotype. The CDR3 sequence: CASSYKGRDSEAFF. The CDR3 DNA sequence: TGTGCCAGCAGCTATAAAGGCCGGGACAGTGAAGCTTTCTTT. The chain uses TRBV7-8 and TRBJ1-1; 7 nucleotides align to TRBD1. This CDR3 contains 14 residues. The V and J ends lost 4 bases and 7 bases, in that order; junction bases with no gene match: 9. The germline CDR1 and CDR2 sequences are SGHVS and FQNEAQ.

The chain combines TRBV3-1 with TRBJ2-3; 7 positions match TRBD2. Unmatched junction bases numbered 9, after V lost 7 bases and J lost 5 bases. Germline values: CDR1 LGHDT, CDR2 YNNKEL (reference sequence). The CDR3 sequence is 14 residues long. In DNA, the CDR3 is TGTGCCAGCATCCTCAGCGGGGTGGGAGATACGCAGTATTTT. As protein: CASILSGVGDTQYF.

The CDR3 nucleotides are TGTGCCAGCAGTCCGACTAGCGGGAGCCAAGCGGAGACCCAGTACTTC. This gives the protein CASSPTSGSQAETQYF. This rearrangement joins TRBV12-3 or TRBV12-4 to TRBJ2-5; 12 bases match TRBD2. There are 16 residues in the CDR3. V lost 5 bases, J lost 5 bases, and 9 bases stayed unmatched.

The chain recombines TRBV20-1 with TRBJ2-7, with D tentatively TRBD1 (6 bases). Between the trimmed V and J ends, which lost 1 base and 2 bases, there was a span of 12 bases. Per germline, CDR1 DFQATT and CDR2 SNEGSKA (reference sequence). The CDR3 loop spans 14 amino acids. The CDR3 bases are TGCAGTGCTAGAGCAGGGGACACTACCTACGAGCAGTACTTC. Translation gives CSARAGDTTYEQYF.

Ten or more counts support this clonotype. The genes are TRBV9 and TRBJ2-1; TRBD2 aligns across 8 bases. There are 15 residues in the CDR3. Trimming at V came to 0 bases and at J to 7 bases, leaving 6 bases not matched to a gene. From germline, CDR1 is SGDLS and CDR2 YYNGEE. Here the CDR3 reads CASSVGGGRMNEQFF. The CDR3 DNA reads as TGTGCCAGCAGCGTAGGGGGCGGGAGGATGAATGAGCAGTTCTTC. The variable domain in full, with the rest retrieved from reference TRBV9 and TRBJ2-1, is DSGVTQTPKHLITATGQRVTLRCSPRSGDLSVYWYQQSLDQGLQFLIQYYNGEERAKGNILERFSAQQFPDLHSELNLSSLELGDSALYFCASSVGGGRMNEQFFGPGTRLTVL.

This clonotype was picked up a small number of times. The V call is TRBV5-6, the J call TRBJ2-7; no clear D gene. The CDR3 is 15 amino acids. Per germline, CDR1 SGHDT and CDR2 YYEEEE. V lost 4 bases and J lost 2, with 16 bases in between. CDR3: CASSPVWGATYEQYF. CDR3 DNA sequence: TGTGCCAGCAGCCCTGTTTGGGGTGCCACCTACGAGCAGTACTTC.

The genes are TRBV4-2 and TRBJ2-7, with TRBD2 identical over 8 bases. The CDR3 consists of 16 residues. Germline V gives CDR1 LGHNA, CDR2 YNFKEQ. Losses at the gene ends were 5 bases for V and 6 bases for J; bases not matched to a gene: 15. This CDR3 is CASSSQAGEWGSEQYF. CDR3 nucleotides: TGTGCCAGCAGCTCCCAAGCGGGAGAGTGGGGCTCCGAGCAGTACTTC.

CDR3 loop: CASRRTDGNEQFF. The DNA for the CDR3 is TGCGCCAGCCGGAGGACCGACGGCAATGAGCAGTTCTTC. The rearrangement links TRBV5-1 to TRBJ2-1; the D gene is possibly TRBD2 (5 bases). This CDR3 region has 13 residues. From germline, CDR1 is SGHRS and CDR2 YFSETQ. V was pared by 7 bases and J by 6 bases, with 14 bases between.

This chain connects TRBV4-3 to TRBJ1-1; weak D call: TRBD1 (5 bases). The CDR3 runs 15 residues. V lost 0 bases, J lost 3 bases, and 11 bases lay in between. Germline values: CDR1 LGHNA, CDR2 YSLEER. CDR3 sequence (DNA): TGCGCCAGCAGCCAAGAGCCCAGGGTGTACACTGAAGCTTTCTTT. This codes for CASSQEPRVYTEAFF.

The chain employs TRBV20-1 and TRBJ2-1, with 8 bases lining up with TRBD2. V was pared by 3 bases and J by 2 bases, with 3 bases of the junction left unmatched. There are 14 residues in the CDR3. CDR1 and CDR2 (germline): DFQATT, SNEGSKA (reference sequence). The CDR3 nucleotides read TGCAGTGCTAGGACTAGCGCTCCCTACAATGAGCAGTTCTTC. Its protein is CSARTSAPYNEQFF.

Here the CDR3 DNA reads TGTGCCAGCAGTTATAACCCGGGACAGGGGAACACTGAAGCTTTCTTT. Translating gives CASSYNPGQGNTEAFF. The chain couples TRBV7-2 to TRBJ1-1, with 9 bases aligning to TRBD1. This CDR3 has 16 amino acids. Germline V CDR1 and CDR2: SGHTA, FQGNSA. V gave up 6 bases and J gave up 1 base; unmatched junction bases: 9.

This clonotype was found a few times. This chain connects TRBV29-1 to TRBJ2-3; D might be TRBD2 (7 bases). The CDR3 contains 17 residues. V was clipped by 6 bases and J by 0 bases, with 22 bases between them. Germline V lookup: CDR1 SQVTM, CDR2 ANQGSEA. The CDR3 spells CSVSGFLAGASTDTQYF. In nucleotides, the CDR3 is TGCAGCGTCTCCGGGTTCCTCGCGGGGGCTAGCACAGATACGCAGTATTTT.

This clonotype was seen a handful of times. This chain links TRBV7-9 with TRBJ2-3; D is unresolved. The V end was cut by 3 bases, the J end by 7 bases, with 8 bases between. Germline V gene lookup returns CDR1 SEHNR and CDR2 FQNEAQ (reference sequence). The CDR3 runs to 12 residues. The CDR3 nucleotides are TGTGCCAGCAGCTTTCTTGAAAATACGCAGTATTTT. Translated, it gives CASSFLENTQYF. The whole variable domain, remainder taken from reference TRBV7-9 and TRBJ2-3, is DTGVSQNPRHKITKRGQNVTFRCDPISEHNRLYWYRQTLGQGPEFLTYFQNEAQLEKSRLLSDRFSAERPKGSFSTLEIQRTEQGDSAMYLCASSFLENTQYFGPGTRLTVL.

This clonotype was counted only a few times. V usage is TRBV4-3 and J usage is TRBJ2-7; D gene ambiguous. This CDR3 comprises 20 residues. The V gene's germline CDR1 is LGHNA and CDR2 YSLEER. V shed 0 bases and J shed 3 bases, with 27 bases lying between them. Here the CDR3 DNA reads TGCGCCAGCAGCCAAGAGGGTTCCATCGGACGGAGCCCACGAGACTACGAGCAGTACTTC. Amino acid sequence: CASSQEGSIGRSPRDYEQYF.

This clonotype was counted between two and nine times. The chain has TRBV5-5 and TRBJ2-7; D remains unclear. CDR1 is SGHKS, CDR2 YYEKEE, per germline (reference sequence). The CDR3 is 14 amino acids. V shed 4 bases and J shed 0 bases, with 11 bases lying between them. CDR3 sequence (DNA): TGTGCCAGCAGCGACGAGAATAGCTCCTACGAGCAGTACTTC. Amino acid sequence: CASSDENSSYEQYF.